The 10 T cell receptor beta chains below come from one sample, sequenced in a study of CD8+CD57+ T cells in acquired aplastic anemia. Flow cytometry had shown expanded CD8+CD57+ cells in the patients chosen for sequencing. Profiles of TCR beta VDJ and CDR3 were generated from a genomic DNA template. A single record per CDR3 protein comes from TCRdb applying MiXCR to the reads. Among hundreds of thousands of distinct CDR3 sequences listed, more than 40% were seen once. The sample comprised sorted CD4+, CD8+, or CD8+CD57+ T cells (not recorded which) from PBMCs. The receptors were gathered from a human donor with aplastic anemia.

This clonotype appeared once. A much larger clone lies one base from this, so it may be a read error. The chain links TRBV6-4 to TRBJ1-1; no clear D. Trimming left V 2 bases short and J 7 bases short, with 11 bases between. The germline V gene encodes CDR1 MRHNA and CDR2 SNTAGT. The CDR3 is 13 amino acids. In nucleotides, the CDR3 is TGTGCCAGCAGTGACGGGTGGGTTCATGAAGCTTTCTTT. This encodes CASSDGWVHEAFF.

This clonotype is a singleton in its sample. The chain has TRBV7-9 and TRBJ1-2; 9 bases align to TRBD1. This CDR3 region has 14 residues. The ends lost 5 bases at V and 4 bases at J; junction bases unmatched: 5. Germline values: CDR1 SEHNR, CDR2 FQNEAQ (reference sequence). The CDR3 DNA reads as TGTGCCAGCAGCCCCCGACAGGGGGTCTATGGCTACACCTTC. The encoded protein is CASSPRQGVYGYTF.

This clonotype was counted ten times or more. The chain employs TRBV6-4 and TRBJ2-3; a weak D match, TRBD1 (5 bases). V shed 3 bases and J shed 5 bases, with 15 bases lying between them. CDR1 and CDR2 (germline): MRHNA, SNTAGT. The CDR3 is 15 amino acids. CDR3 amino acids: CASSERVGVGDTQYF. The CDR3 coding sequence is TGTGCCAGCAGTGAGCGAGTAGGGGTCGGAGATACGCAGTATTTT.

Here the CDR3 reads CASSWRGVNYGYTF. The CDR3, as DNA: TGCGCCAGCAGCTGGCGGGGGGTTAACTATGGCTACACCTTC. This chain uses TRBV5-1 with TRBJ1-2; TRBD1 is a possible D gene (5 bases). This CDR3 is 14 amino acids long. The V and J ends lost 3 bases and 1 base respectively, with 10 bases between them. The V gene's germline CDR1 is SGHRS and CDR2 YFSETQ.

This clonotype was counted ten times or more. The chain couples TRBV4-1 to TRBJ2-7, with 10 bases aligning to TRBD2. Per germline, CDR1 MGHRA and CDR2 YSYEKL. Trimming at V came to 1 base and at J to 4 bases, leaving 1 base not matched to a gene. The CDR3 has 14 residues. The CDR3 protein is CASSQGTSGYEQYF. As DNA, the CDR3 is TGCGCCAGCAGCCAAGGGACTAGCGGATACGAGCAGTACTTC.

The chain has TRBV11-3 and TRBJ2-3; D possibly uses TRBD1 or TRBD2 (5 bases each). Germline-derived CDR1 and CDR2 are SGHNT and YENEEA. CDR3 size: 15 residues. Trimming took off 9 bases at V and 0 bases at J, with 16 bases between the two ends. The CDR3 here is CASIERGGSTDTQYF. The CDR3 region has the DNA TGTGCCAGTATCGAGAGGGGTGGGAGCACAGATACGCAGTATTTT.

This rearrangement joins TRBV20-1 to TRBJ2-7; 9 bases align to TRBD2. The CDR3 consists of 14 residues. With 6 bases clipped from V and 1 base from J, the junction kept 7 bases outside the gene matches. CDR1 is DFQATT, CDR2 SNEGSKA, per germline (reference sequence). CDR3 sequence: CSATPSGASYEQYF. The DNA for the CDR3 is TGCAGTGCAACTCCTAGCGGGGCTTCCTACGAGCAGTACTTC.

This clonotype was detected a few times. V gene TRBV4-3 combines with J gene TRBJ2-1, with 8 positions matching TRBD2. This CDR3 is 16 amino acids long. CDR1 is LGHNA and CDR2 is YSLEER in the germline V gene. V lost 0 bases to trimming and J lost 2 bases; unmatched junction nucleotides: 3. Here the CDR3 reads CASSQDRAGAYNEQFF. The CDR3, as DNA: TGCGCCAGCAGCCAAGATCGAGCGGGGGCCTACAATGAGCAGTTCTTC.

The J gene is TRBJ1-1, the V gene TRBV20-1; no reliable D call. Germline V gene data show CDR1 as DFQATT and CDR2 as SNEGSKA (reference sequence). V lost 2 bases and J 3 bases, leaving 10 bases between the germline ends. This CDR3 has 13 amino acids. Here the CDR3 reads CSARREGYTEAFF. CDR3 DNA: TGCAGTGCTAGACGTGAGGGCTACACTGAAGCTTTCTTT.

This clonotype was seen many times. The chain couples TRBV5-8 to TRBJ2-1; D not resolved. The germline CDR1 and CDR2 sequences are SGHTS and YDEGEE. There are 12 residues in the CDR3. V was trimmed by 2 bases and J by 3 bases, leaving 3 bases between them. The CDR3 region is CASSFNYNEQFF. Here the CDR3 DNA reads TGTGCCAGCAGCTTTAACTACAATGAGCAGTTCTTC.